Here is one TCR beta chain with its context. CDR1 SGHNT and CDR2 YYREEE come from the germline V gene (reference sequence). V gave up 0 bases and J gave up 2 bases, with 14 bases separating them. This CDR3 is built from 16 residues. The data are from a study of blood T cell repertoires in COVID-19. Overall study context: Nucleic acid was either cDNA or gDNA, and it came from T cells, B-cell-depleted T cells, or PBMCs.

Everyone who took part was 18 to 89 years old, and they came from about two dozen US areas. In the study's own analysis: Reference gene primer amplification gave estimated nucleated cell counts. This table comes from immunoSEQ multiplex PCR, and its TCRdb copy is limited to in-frame clones, with some not included. That table is the source of V, J and clone size, and D and trimming were worked out from the DNA. The data show about 180,000 clones, 70% to 80% seen once. This TCR was recovered from a man in his fifties or sixties who had been exposed to COVID-19. The chain combines TRBV5-4 with TRBJ1-1; maybe TRBD1 (5 bases). The specimen sequenced was PBMCs or T cells enriched from blood (not recorded which). The CDR3, as DNA: TGTGCCAGCAGCTTGGGTCGGATGGGGCCTAACACTGAAGCTTTCTTT. Translation gives CASSLGRMGPNTEAFF. The complete variable domain, with remaining parts taken from reference TRBV5-4 and TRBJ1-1, reads ETGVTQSPTHLIKTRGQQVTLRCSSQSGHNTVSWYQQALGQGPQFIFQYYREEENGRGNFPPRFSGLQFPNYSSELNVNALELDDSALYLCASSLGRMGPNTEAFFGQGTRLTVV.